This T cell receptor (beta chain) is drawn from a study of blood T cell repertoires in COVID-19. The V end was cut by 0 bases, the J end by 12 bases, with 12 bases between. The V gene's germline CDR1 is LGHDT and CDR2 YNNKEL (reference sequence). There are 13 residues in the CDR3. The repertoire was sequenced with immunoSEQ multiplex PCR; TCRdb's copy has only in-frame clones and lacks some. The top ten clones hold 4.5% to 5.5% of a sample with 77,000 or so clones, around 83% of them seen once. Sequencing was carried out using peripheral blood. The gene calls are TRBV3-1 (or the pseudogene TRBV3-2) and TRBJ2-1; a possible D gene is TRBD2 (5 bases). The TCR sequence derives from a man older than 75 with acute or convalescent COVID-19. As DNA, the CDR3 is TGTGCCAGCAGCCAAGATCTGATAAGCGGGCAGTTCTTC. Its protein product is CASSQDLISGQFF.